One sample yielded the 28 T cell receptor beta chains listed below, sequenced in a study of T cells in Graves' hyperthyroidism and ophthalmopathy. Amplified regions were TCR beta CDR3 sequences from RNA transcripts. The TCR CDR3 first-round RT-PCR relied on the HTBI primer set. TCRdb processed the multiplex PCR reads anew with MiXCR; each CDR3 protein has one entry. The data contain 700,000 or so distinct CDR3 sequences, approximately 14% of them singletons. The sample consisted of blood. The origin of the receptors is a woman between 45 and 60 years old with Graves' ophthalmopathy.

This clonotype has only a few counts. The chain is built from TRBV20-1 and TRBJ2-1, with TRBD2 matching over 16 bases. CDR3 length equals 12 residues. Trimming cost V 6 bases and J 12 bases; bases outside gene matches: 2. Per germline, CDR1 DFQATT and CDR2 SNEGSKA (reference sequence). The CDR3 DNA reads TGCAGTGCGGGGACTAGCGGGAGGGTGCAGTTCTTC. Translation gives CSAGTSGRVQFF.

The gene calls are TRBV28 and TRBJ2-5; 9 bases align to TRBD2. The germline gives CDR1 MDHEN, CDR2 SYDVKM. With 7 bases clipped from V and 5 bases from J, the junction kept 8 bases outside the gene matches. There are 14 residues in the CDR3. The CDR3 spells CASILAGDRETQYF. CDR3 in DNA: TGTGCCAGCATCTTAGCGGGAGACCGGGAGACCCAGTACTTC.

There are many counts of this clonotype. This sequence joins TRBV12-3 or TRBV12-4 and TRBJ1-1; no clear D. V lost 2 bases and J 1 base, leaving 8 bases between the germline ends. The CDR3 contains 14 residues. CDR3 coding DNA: TGTGCCAGCAGTTTACGGGGTGAGAACACTGAAGCTTTCTTT. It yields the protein CASSLRGENTEAFF.

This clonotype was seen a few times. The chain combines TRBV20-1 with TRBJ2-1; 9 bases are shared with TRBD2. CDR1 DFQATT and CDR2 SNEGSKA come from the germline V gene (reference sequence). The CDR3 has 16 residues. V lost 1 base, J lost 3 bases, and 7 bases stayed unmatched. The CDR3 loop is CSARGRGGANYNEQFF. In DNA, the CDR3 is TGCAGTGCTAGAGGGCGGGGGGGAGCGAACTACAATGAGCAGTTCTTC.

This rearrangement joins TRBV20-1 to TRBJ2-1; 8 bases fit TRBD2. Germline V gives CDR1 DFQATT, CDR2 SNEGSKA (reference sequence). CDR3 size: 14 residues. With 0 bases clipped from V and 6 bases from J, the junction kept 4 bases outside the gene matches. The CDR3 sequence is CSAREGSGINEQFF. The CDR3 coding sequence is TGCAGTGCTAGAGAAGGTAGCGGGATCAATGAGCAGTTCTTC.

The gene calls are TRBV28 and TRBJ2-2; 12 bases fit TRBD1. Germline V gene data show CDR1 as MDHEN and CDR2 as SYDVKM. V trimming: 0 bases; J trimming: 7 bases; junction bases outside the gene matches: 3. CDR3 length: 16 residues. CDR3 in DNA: TGTGCCAGCAGTTTATGGGGACAGGGGGCGTTCGGGGAGCTGTTTTTT. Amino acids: CASSLWGQGAFGELFF. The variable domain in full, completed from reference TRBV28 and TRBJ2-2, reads DVKVTQSSRYLVKRTGEKVFLECVQDMDHENMFWYRQDPGLGLRLIYFSYDVKMKEKGDIPEGYSVSREKKERFSLILESASTNQTSMYLCASSLWGQGAFGELFFGEGSRLTVL.

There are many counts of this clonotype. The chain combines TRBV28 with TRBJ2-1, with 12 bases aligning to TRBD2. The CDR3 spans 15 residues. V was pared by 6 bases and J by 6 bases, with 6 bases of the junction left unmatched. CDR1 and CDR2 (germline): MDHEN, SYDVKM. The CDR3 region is CASSPTSGSRNEQFF. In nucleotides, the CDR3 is TGTGCCAGCAGCCCGACTAGCGGGAGTCGCAATGAGCAGTTCTTC.

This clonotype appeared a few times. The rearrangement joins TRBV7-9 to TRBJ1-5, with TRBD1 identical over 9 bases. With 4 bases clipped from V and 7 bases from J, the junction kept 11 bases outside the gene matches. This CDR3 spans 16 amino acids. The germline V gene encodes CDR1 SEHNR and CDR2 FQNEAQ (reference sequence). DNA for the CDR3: TGTGCCAGCAGCTCAGACCGGGACAGGGTGAGGCAGCCCCAGCATTTT. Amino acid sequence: CASSSDRDRVRQPQHF.

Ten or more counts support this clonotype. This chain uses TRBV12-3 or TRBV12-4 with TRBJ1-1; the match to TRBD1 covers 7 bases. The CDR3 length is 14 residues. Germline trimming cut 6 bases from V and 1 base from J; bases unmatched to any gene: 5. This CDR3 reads CASSIRDRNTEAFF. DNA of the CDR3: TGTGCCAGCAGCATCCGGGACAGGAACACTGAAGCTTTCTTT.

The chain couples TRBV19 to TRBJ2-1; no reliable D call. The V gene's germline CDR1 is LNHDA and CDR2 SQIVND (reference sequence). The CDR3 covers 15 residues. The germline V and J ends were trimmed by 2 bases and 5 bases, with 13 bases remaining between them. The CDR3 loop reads CASSISSTYHNEQFF. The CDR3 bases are TGTGCCAGTAGTATATCCAGCACCTACCACAATGAGCAGTTCTTC.

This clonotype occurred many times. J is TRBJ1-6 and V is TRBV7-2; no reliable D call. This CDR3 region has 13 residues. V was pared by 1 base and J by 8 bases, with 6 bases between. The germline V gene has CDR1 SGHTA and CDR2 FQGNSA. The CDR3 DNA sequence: TGTGCCAGCAGCTTAGATAAGGATTCACCCCTCCACTTT. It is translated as CASSLDKDSPLHF.

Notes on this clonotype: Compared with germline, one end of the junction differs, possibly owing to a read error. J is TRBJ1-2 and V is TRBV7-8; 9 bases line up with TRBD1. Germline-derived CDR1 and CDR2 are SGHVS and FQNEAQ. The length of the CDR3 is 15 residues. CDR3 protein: CASSLTDRGTYDYTF. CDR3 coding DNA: TGTGCCAGCAGCTTGACGGACAGGGGTACCTATGACTACACCTTC.

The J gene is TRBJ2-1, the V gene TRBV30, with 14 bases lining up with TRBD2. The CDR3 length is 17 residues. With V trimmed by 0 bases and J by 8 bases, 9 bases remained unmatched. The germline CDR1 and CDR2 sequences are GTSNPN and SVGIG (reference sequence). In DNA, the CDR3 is TGTGCCTGGAGTGTAGGAAACGGACTAGCGGGAGGCTATGAGCAGTTCTTC. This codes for CAWSVGNGLAGGYEQFF.

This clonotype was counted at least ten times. The CDR3, as DNA: TGTGCCAGCAGGGGGGGTGGGAACACTGAAGCTTTCTTT. This gives the protein CASRGGGNTEAFF. The V call is TRBV12-3 or TRBV12-4, the J call TRBJ1-1; weak D call: TRBD1 (5 bases). Trimming took 6 bases from V and 1 from J, leaving 9 bases between them. CDR3 length: 13 amino acids.

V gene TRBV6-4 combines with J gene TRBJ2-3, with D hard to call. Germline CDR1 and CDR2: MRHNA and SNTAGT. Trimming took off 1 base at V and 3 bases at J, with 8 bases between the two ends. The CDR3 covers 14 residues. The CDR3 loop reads CASSDLVFTDTQYF. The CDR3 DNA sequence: TGTGCCAGCAGTGACTTGGTTTTTACAGATACGCAGTATTTT.

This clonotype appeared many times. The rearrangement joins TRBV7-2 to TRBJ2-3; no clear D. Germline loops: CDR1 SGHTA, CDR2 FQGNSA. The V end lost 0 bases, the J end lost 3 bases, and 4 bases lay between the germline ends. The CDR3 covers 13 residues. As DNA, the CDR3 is TGTGCCAGCAGCTTAGCGCAAACAGATACGCAGTATTTT. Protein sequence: CASSLAQTDTQYF. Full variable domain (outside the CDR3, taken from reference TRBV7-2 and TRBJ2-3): GAGVSQSPSNKVTEKGKDVELRCDPISGHTALYWYRQSLGQGLEFLIYFQGNSAPDKSGLPSDRFSAERTGGSVSTLTIQRTQQEDSAVYLCASSLAQTDTQYFGPGTRLTVL.

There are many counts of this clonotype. CDR3 sequence: CASSLPGTSGRFNEQFF. The CDR3 region has the DNA TGTGCCAGCAGTTTACCAGGGACTAGCGGGAGGTTCAATGAGCAGTTCTTC. V usage is TRBV27 and J usage is TRBJ2-1; TRBD2 matches at 15 bases. Germline CDR1 MNHEY, CDR2 SMNVEV (reference sequence). The CDR3 is 17 residues long. V gave up 2 bases and J gave up 6 bases; unmatched junction bases: 5.

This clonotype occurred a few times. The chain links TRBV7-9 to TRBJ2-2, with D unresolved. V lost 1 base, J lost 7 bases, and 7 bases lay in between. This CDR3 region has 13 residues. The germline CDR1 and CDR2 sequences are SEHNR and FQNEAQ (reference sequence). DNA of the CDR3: TGTGCCAGCAGCTTAGGCACGTACGGGGAGCTGTTTTTT. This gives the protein CASSLGTYGELFF.

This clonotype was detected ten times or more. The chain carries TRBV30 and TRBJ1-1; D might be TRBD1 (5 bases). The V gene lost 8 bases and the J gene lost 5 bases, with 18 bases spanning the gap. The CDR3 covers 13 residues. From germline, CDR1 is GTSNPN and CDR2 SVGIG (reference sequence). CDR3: CAEMGPRRTEAFF. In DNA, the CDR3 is TGTGCCGAGATGGGACCTCGTCGAACTGAAGCTTTCTTT.

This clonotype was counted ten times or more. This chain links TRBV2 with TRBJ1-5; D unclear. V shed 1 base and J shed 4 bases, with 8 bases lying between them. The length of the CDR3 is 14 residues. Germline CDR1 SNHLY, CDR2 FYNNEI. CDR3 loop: CASSEGRSNQPQHF. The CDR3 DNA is TGTGCCAGCAGTGAAGGCAGATCGAATCAGCCCCAGCATTTT.

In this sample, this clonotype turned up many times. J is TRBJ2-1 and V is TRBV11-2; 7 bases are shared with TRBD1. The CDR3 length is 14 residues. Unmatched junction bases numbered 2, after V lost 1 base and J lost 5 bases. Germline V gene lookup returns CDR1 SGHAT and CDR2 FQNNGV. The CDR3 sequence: CASSLVGTDNEQFF. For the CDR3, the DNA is TGTGCCAGCAGCTTAGTCGGGACAGACAATGAGCAGTTCTTC.

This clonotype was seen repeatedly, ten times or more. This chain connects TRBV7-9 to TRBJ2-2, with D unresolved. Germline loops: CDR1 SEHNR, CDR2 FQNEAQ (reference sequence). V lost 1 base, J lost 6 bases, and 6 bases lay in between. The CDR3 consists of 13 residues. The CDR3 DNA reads TGTGCCAGCAGCTTAGGACCTCCCGGGGAGCTGTTTTTT. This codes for CASSLGPPGELFF.

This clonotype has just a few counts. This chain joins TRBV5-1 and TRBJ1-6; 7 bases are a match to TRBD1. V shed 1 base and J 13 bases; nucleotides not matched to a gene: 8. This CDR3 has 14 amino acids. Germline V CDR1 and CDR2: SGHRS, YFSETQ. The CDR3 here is CASSLQRDSSPLHF. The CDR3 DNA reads TGCGCCAGCAGCTTGCAAAGGGACAGCAGCCCCCTCCACTTT.

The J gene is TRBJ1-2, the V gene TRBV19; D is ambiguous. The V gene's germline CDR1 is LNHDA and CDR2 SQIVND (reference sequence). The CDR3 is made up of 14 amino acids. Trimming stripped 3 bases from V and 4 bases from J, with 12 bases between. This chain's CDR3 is CASSMEPGSYGYTF. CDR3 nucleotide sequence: TGTGCCAGTAGTATGGAGCCGGGGAGCTATGGCTACACCTTC.

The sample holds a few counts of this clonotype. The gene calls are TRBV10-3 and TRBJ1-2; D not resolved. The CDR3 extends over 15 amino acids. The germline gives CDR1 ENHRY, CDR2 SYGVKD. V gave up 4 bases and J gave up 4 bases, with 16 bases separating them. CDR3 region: CAISVLGTSLYGYTF. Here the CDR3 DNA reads TGTGCCATCAGTGTCTTAGGAACCTCCCTCTATGGCTACACCTTC.

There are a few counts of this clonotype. The CDR3 here is CASSELGAGVSYEQYF. The CDR3 coding sequence is TGTGCCAGCAGTGAATTAGGAGCGGGCGTCTCCTACGAGCAGTACTTC. V and J are TRBV25-1 and TRBJ2-7; weak D call: TRBD2 (6 bases). This CDR3 has 16 amino acids. Trimming took off 1 base at V and 0 bases at J, with 13 bases between the two ends. Looked up from germline, CDR1 is MGHDK and CDR2 is SYGVNS.

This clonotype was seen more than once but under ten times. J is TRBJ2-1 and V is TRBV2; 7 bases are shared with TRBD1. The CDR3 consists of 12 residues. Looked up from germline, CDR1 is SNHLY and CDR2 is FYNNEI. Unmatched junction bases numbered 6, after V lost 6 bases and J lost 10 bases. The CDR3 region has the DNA TGTGCCAGCAGCAAGGGGGCCGGGGAGCAGTTCTTC. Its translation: CASSKGAGEQFF.

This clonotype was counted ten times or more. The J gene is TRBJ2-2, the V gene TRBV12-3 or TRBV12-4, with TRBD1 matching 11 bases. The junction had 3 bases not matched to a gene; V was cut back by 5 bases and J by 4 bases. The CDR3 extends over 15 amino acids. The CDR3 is CASSTGTGGTGELFF. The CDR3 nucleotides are TGTGCCAGCAGTACCGGGACAGGGGGCACCGGGGAGCTGTTTTTT.